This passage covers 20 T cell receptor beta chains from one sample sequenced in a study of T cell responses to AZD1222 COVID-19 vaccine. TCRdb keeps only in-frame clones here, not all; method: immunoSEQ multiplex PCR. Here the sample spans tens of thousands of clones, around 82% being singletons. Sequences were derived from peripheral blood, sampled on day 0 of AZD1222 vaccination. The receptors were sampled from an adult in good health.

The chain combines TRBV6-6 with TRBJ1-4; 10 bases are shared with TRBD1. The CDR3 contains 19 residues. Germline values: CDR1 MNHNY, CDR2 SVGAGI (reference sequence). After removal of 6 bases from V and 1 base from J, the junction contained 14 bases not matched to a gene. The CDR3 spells CASSSPDRGQTRTNEKLFF. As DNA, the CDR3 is TGTGCCAGCAGCTCACCCGACAGGGGGCAAACTCGAACTAATGAAAAACTGTTTTTT.

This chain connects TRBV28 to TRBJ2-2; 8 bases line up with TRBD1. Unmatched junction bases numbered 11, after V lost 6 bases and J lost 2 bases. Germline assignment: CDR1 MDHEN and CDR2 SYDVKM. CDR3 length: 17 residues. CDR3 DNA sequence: TGTGCCAGCAGCTTAGAAACCGGGACAGGAAACACCGGGGAGCTGTTTTTT. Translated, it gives CASSLETGTGNTGELFF.

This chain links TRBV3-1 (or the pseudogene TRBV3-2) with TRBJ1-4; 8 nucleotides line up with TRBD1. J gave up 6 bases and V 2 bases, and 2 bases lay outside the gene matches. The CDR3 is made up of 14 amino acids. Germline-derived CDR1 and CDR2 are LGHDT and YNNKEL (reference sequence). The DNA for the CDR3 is TGTGCCAGCAGCCAACCGGACAGGGATGAAAAACTGTTTTTT. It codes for CASSQPDRDEKLFF.

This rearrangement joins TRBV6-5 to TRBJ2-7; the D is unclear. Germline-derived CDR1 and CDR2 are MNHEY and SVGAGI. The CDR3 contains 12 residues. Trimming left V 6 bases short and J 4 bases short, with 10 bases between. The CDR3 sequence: CASSGRYYEQYF. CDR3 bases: TGTGCCAGCAGCGGACGGTATTACGAGCAGTACTTC.

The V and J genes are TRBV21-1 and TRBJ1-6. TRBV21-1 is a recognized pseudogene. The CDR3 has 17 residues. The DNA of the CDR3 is TGTGCCAGCAGCAACCGACCCGTTGGGGGGAATAATTCACCCCTCCACTTT. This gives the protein CASSNRPVGGNNSPLHF.

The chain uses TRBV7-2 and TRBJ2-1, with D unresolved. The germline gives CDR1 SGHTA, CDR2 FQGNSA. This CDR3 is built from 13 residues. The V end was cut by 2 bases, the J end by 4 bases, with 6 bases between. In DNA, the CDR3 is TGTGCCAGCAGCTTAAACACTTACAATGAGCAGTTCTTC. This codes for CASSLNTYNEQFF.

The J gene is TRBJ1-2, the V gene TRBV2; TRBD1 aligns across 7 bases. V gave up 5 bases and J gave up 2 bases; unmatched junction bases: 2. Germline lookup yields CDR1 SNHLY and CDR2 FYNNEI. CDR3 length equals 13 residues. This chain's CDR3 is CASSRDSNYGYTF. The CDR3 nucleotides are TGTGCCAGCAGTCGGGACAGCAACTATGGCTACACCTTC. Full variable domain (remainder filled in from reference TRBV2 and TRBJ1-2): EPEVTQTPSHQVTQMGQEVILRCVPISNHLYFYWYRQILGQKVEFLVSFYNNEISEKSEIFDDQFSVERPDGSNFTLKIRSTKLEDSAMYFCASSRDSNYGYTFGSGTRLTVV.

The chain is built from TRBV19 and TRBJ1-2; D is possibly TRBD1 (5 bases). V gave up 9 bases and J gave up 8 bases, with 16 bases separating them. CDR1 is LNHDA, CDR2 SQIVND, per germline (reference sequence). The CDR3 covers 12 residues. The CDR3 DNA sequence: TGTGCCAGCGGGGGTTTTAGGTCCGGCTACACCTTC. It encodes CASGGFRSGYTF.

CDR3 sequence reads: CASSSSGDYGYTF. The CDR3 DNA reads TGTGCCAGCAGTTCCTCAGGGGACTATGGCTACACCTTC. V is TRBV28 and J is TRBJ1-2; a weak D match, TRBD1 (6 bases). Trimming pared 4 bases from V and 3 bases from J, leaving 9 bases between. The CDR3 is 13 residues long. The germline V gene encodes CDR1 MDHEN and CDR2 SYDVKM.

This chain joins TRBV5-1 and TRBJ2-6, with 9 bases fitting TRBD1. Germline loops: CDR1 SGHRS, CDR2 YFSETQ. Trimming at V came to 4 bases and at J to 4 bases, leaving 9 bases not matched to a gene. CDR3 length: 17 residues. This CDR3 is CASSRGTGQRGANVLTF. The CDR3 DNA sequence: TGCGCCAGCAGCCGTGGGACAGGGCAAAGGGGGGCCAACGTCCTGACTTTC.

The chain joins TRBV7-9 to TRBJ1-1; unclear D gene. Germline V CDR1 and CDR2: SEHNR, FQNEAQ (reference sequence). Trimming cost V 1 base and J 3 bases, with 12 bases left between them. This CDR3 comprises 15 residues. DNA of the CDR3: TGTGCCAGCAGCTTAGGAGTAGGATGGGACACTGAAGCTTTCTTT. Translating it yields CASSLGVGWDTEAFF.

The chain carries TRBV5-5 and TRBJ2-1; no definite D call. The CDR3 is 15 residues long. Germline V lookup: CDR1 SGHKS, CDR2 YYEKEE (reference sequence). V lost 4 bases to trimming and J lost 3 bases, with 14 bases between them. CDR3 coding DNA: TGTGCCAGCAGCGTAGACTGGGCATTCTACAATGAGCAGTTCTTC. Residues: CASSVDWAFYNEQFF. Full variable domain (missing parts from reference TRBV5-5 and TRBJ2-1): DAGVTQSPTHLIKTRGQQVTLRCSPISGHKSVSWYQQVLGQGPQFIFQYYEKEERGRGNFPDRFSARQFPNYSSELNVNALLLGDSALYLCASSVDWAFYNEQFFGPGTRLTVL.

Here the CDR3 DNA reads TGTGCCAGCAGCTTGCCGAGGCGACTAGCGGGTCCTAACAATGAGCAGTTCTTC. This sequence encodes CASSLPRRLAGPNNEQFF. The gene calls are TRBV7-9 and TRBJ2-1; 10 bases match TRBD2. V lost 3 bases to trimming and J lost 5 bases; unmatched junction nucleotides: 13. From germline, CDR1 is SEHNR and CDR2 FQNEAQ (reference sequence). The CDR3 has 18 amino acids.

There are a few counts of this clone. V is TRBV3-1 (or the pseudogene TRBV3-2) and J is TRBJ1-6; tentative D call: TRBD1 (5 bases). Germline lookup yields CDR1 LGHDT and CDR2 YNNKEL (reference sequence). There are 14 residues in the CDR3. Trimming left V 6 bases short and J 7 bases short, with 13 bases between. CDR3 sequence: CASSATDLNSPLHF. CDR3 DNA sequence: TGTGCCAGCAGTGCGACAGACCTCAATTCACCCCTCCACTTT.

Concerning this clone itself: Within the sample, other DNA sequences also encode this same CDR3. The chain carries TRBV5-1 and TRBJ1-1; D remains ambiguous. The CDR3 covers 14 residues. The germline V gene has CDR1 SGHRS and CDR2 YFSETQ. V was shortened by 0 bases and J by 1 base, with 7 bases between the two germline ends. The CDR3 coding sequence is TGCGCCAGCAGCTTGGGTCCAGCGAACACTGAAGCTTTCTTT. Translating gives CASSLGPANTEAFF.

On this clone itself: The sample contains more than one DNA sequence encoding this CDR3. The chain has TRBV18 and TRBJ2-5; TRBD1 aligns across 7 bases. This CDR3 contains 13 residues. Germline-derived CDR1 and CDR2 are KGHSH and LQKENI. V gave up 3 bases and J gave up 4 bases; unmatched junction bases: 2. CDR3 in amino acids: CASSPRQGETQYF. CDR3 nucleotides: TGTGCCAGCTCACCCCGACAGGGAGAGACCCAGTACTTC.

The CDR3 nucleotides read TGTGCCAGCAGTCGGGAGGGAGGTAATAGCGGGAAAACTGAGCAGTTCTTC. Translation: CASSREGGNSGKTEQFF. V usage is TRBV5-4 and J usage is TRBJ2-1; 8 bases are shared with TRBD2. V gave up 5 bases and J gave up 9 bases; unmatched junction bases: 19. Germline assignment: CDR1 SGHNT and CDR2 YYREEE (reference sequence). The CDR3 is 17 amino acids.

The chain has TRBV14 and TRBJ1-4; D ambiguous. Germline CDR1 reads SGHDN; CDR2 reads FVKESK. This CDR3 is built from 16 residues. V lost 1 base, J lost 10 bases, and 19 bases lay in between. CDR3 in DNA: TGTGCCAGCAGCCAAGTGGGGAAGGCGGTGTCAGGAAAACTGTTTTTT. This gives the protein CASSQVGKAVSGKLFF.

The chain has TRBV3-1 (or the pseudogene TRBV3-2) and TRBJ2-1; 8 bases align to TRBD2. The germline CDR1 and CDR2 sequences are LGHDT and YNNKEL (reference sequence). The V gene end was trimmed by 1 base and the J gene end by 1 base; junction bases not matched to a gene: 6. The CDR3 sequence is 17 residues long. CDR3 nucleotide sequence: TGTGCCAGCAGCCAAGCTTCGGGGGGGGATTCCTACAATGAGCAGTTCTTC. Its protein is CASSQASGGDSYNEQFF.

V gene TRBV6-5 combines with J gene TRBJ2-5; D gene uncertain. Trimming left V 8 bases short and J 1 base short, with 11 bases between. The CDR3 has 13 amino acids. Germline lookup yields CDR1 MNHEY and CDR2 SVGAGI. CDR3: CASRLSLQETQYF. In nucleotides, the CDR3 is TGTGCCAGCCGACTGTCTCTCCAAGAGACCCAGTACTTC.